The source of this T cell receptor (beta chain) is a study of blood T cell repertoires in COVID-19 (dated by TCRdb to about 2020). Some background on the complete study: The collaborator samples originated in the United States, Italy and Spain and spanned the acute and convalescent phases of COVID-19. The material from the prospective study consisted of cDNA or gDNA derived from T cells, B-cell-depleted T cells, or PBMCs. The dataset comprised deeply sampled blood TCRbeta repertoires from subjects exposed to, actively infected with, or recovered from COVID-19. The repertoires were made available in a free public database intended to serve as a resource for research on the immune response to SARS-CoV-2. The samples were drawn from two sources: the first 160 participants of the ongoing ImmuneRACE study, and 1,000 to 1,500 subjects contributed by 6 global collaborators. Nearly every sample came with metadata listing a de-identified subject ID, COVID-19 status, age in years and sex. Where available, HLA class I and class II types were obtained from metadata supplied by the sample provider rather than from assay-based typing.

Points on this clone: Its antigen has not been determined. No much larger clonotype is one base removed from it; base qualities were not supplied.

Broader findings and caveats from the paper: The amount of clinical and demographic metadata varied by source and participant and was provided uncurated.

The immunoSEQ Assay, a bias-controlled multiplex PCR, was used to amplify TCRbeta CDR3 regions from genomic DNA. In the original analysis: Within the assay, amplification of reference gene primers was used to estimate how many nucleated cells each sample contained. To quantify the absolute abundance of each unique TCRbeta CDR3 rearrangement, sequence reads were collapsed and filtered. Productive Simpson clonality was computed per sample as the square root of Simpson's diversity index over productive rearrangements. Sourced from immuneACCESS, this table was stored by TCRdb with only in-frame sequences that have V and J called. A share of the clones is absent; for the studies checked, an unresolved V gene accounts for under half, and the remainder has no known explanation. That table gives V, J and clone size, and the DNA gave D and trimming. The sample table holds nearly 200,000 clones, of which about 90% were seen once. The ten largest clones represent roughly 8.8% of the sample.

Enrolling through a virtual design, the prospective study's participants ranged in age from roughly 18 to 90 years and lived across around 25 United States geographic areas. In the prospective study, participants were assigned to cohorts based on the clinical history participants reported in a screening survey and a study questionnaire. Recovered participants in ImmuneRACE Cohort 3 were defined as having two consecutive negative NP/OP PCR tests, clearance from a healthcare professional, or resolution of symptoms. Mobile phlebotomists in the prospective study collected whole blood, serum and a nasopharyngeal or oropharyngeal swab from every participant. Over an approximately 2-month period, participants in the prospective study had the option of providing additional blood draws and questionnaires. Blood samples from the prospective study were shipped frozen or at room temperature prior to DNA extraction.

The CDR3 measures 13 amino acids from cysteine to phenylalanine. Only the CDR3 part of the read is kept: 39 bases, read in frame from the first base. The germline V gene provides CDR1 SGHRS and CDR2 YFSETQ. A distance of 14 bases separates the germline ends of V and J, which lose 6 bases and 4 bases respectively. Sequencing was performed on PBMCs or T cells enriched from blood (not recorded which). This TCR was sampled from a woman in her late teens or twenties who had recovered from COVID-19. The V and J genes are TRBV5-1 and TRBJ2-7; possibly the D gene is TRBD2, per 6 matching bases. In nucleotide form, the sequence is TGCGCCAGCATTCGACTAGACTCTTACGAGCAGTACTTC. Its translation reads: CASIRLDSYEQYF.